The TCR beta chain described here comes from a study of blood T cell repertoires in COVID-19. The assay was immunoSEQ multiplex PCR, and TCRdb's table has in-frame clones only and misses some. Of about 130,000 clones listed, 86% are singletons. Cohort 3 recovered donors had two negative PCRs, clearance, or symptom resolution. Source material: PBMCs or T cells enriched from blood (not recorded which). This TCR came from a man aged 50-60 years who had recovered from COVID-19.

CDR3 sequence: CASSYSGRAGEQYF. DNA for the CDR3: TGCGCCAGCAGCTATAGCGGGAGGGCCGGGGAGCAGTACTTC. V usage is TRBV5-1 and J usage is TRBJ2-7; 11 nucleotides agree with TRBD2. V lost 3 bases and J lost 7; bases outside the gene matches: 6. The CDR3 has 14 amino acids. CDR1 is SGHRS and CDR2 is YFSETQ in the germline V gene.